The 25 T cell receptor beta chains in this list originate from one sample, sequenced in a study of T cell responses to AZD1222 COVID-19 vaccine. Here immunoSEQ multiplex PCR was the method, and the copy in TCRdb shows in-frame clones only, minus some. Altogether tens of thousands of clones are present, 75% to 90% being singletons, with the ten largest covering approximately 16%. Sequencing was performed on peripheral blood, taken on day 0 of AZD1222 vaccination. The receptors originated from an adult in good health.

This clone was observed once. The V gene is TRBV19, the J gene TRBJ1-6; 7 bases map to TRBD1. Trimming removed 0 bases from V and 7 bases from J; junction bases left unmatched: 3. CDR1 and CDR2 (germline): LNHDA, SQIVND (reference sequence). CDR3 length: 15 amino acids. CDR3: CASSIETGRNSPLHF. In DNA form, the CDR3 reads TGTGCCAGTAGTATAGAGACAGGGCGCAATTCACCCCTCCACTTT.

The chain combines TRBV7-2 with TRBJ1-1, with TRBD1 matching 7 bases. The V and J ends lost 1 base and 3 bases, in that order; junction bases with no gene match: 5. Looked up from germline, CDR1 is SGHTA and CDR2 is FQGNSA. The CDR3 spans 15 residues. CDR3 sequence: CASSLGQGGDTEAFF. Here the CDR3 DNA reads TGTGCCAGCAGCTTAGGGCAGGGGGGGGACACTGAAGCTTTCTTT.

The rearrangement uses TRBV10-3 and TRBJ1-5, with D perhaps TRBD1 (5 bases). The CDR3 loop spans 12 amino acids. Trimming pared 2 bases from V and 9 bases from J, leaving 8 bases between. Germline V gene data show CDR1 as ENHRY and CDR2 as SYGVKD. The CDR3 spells CAISEQGGPQHF. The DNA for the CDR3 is TGTGCCATCAGTGAGCAGGGCGGGCCCCAGCATTTT.

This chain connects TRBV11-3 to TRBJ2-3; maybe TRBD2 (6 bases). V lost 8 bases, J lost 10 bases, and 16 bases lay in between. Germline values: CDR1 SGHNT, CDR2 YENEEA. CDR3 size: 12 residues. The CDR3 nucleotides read TGTGCCAGCCGCAGTGGGCGCGGGGCGCAGTATTTT. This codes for CASRSGRGAQYF.

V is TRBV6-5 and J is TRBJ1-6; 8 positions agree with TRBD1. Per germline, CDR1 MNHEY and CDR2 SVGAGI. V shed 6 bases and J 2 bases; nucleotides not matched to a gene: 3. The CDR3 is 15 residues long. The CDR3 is CASSLQGAYNSPLHF. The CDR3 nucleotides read TGTGCCAGCAGCCTACAGGGGGCCTATAATTCACCCCTCCACTTT.

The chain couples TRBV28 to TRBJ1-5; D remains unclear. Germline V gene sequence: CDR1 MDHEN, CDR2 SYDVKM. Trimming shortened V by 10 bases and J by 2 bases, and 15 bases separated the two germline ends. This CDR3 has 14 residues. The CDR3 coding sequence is TGTGCCACCTTCGACAACCGTCGCAATCAGCCCCAGCATTTT. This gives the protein CATFDNRRNQPQHF.

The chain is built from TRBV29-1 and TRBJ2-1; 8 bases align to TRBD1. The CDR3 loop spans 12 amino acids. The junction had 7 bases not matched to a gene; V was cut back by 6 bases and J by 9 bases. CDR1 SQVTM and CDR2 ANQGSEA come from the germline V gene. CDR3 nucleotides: TGCAGCGTAGCCGGGACAGGACGTGAGCAGTTCTTC. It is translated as CSVAGTGREQFF.

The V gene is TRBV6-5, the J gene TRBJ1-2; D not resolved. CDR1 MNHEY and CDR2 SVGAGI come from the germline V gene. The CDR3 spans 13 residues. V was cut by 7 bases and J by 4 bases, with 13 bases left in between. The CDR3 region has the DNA TGTGCCAGCAAAATTGGGGTTGGCTATGGCTACACCTTC. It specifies CASKIGVGYGYTF.

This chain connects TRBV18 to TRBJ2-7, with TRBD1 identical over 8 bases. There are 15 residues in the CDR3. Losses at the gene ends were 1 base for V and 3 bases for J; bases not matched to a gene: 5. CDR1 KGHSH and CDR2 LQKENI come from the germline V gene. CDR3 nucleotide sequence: TGTGCCAGCTCACCACTCGGGGACAGGAGCTACGAGCAGTACTTC. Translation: CASSPLGDRSYEQYF.

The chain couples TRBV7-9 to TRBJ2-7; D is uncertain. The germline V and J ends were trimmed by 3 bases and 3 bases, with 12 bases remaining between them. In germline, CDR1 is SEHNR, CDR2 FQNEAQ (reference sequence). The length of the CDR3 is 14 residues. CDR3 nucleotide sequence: TGTGCCAGCAGCTTGAGCATCTACGGCTACGAGCAGTACTTC. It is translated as CASSLSIYGYEQYF.

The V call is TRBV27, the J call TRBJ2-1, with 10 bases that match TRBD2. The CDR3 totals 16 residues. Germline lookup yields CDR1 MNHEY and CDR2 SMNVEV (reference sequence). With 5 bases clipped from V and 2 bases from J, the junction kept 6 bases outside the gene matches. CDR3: CASSRMSGGAYNEQFF. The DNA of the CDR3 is TGTGCCAGCAGTCGCATGAGCGGGGGGGCCTACAATGAGCAGTTCTTC.

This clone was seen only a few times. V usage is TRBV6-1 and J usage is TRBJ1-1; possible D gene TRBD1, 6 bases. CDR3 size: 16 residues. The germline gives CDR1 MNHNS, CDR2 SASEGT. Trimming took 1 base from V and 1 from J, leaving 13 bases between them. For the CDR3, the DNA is TGTGCCAGCAGTGAAGAAGGGCAGGGGACGAACACTGAAGCTTTCTTT. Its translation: CASSEEGQGTNTEAFF.

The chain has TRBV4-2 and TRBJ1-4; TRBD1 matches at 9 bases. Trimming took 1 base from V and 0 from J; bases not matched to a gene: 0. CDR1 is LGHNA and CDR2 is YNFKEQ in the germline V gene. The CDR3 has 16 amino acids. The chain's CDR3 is CASSQGQGATNEKLFF. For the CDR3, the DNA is TGTGCCAGCAGCCAAGGACAGGGGGCAACTAATGAAAAACTGTTTTTT.

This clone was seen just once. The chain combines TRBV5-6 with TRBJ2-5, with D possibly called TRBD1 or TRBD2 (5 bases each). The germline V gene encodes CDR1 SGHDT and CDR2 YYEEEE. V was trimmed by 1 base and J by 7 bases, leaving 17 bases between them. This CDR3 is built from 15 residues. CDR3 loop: CASSLTTGPGGTQYF. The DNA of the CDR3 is TGTGCCAGCAGCTTGACGACGGGACCGGGTGGGACCCAGTACTTC.

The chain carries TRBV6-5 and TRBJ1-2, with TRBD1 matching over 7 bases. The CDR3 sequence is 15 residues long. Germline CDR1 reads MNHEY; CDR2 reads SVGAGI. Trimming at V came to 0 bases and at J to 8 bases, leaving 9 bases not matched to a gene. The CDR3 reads CASSYSSEGAGGYTF. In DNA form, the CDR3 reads TGTGCCAGCAGTTACTCGTCGGAGGGGGCGGGAGGCTACACCTTC.

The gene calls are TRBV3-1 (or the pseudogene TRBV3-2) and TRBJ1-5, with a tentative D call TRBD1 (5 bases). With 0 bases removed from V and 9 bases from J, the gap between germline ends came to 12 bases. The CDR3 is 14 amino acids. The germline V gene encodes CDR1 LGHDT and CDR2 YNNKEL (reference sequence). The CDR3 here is CASSQDWGGRPQHF. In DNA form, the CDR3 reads TGTGCCAGCAGCCAAGATTGGGGGGGGAGGCCCCAGCATTTT.

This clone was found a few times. In DNA, the CDR3 is TGTGCCAGCAGTGAAGTGGGGAGGAGCTCCTACGAGCAGTACTTC. Protein product: CASSEVGRSSYEQYF. V usage is TRBV6-1 and J usage is TRBJ2-7, with D possibly matching TRBD2 (6 bases). The CDR3 loop spans 15 amino acids. Germline lookup yields CDR1 MNHNS and CDR2 SASEGT. The V gene lost 1 base and the J gene lost 0 bases, with 10 bases spanning the gap.

The CDR3 sequence: CASSSSARGLNTEAFF. The CDR3 DNA is TGTGCCAGCAGTTCCTCGGCCAGGGGTTTGAACACTGAAGCTTTCTTT. The J gene is TRBJ1-1, the V gene TRBV28; D is possibly TRBD1 (6 bases). The CDR3 has 16 amino acids. Per germline, CDR1 MDHEN and CDR2 SYDVKM. V lost 4 bases and J 0 bases, leaving 15 bases between the germline ends.

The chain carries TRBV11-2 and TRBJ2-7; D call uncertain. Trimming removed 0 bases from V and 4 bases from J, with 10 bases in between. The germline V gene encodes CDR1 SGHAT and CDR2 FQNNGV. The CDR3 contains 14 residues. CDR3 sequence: CASSLDSSEYEQYF. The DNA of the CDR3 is TGTGCCAGCAGCTTAGATTCCTCAGAGTACGAGCAGTACTTC. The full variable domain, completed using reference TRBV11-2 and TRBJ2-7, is EAGVAQSPRYKIIEKRQSVAFWCNPISGHATLYWYQQILGQGPKLLIQFQNNGVVDDSQLPKDRFSAERLKGVDSTLKIQPAKLEDSAVYLCASSLDSSEYEQYFGPGTRLTVT.

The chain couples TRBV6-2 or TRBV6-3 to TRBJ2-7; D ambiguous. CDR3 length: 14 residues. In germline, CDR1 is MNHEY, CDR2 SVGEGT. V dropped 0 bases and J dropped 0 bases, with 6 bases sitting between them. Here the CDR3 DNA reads TGTGCCAGCAGTTACTCGGCCAGCTCCTACGAGCAGTACTTC. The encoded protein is CASSYSASSYEQYF.

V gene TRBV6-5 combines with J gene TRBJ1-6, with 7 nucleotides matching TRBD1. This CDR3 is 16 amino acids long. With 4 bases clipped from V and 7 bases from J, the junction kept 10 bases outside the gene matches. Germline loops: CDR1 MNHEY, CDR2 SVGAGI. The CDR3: CASSFDKTGKNSPLHF. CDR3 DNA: TGTGCCAGCAGTTTCGATAAGACAGGGAAGAATTCACCCCTCCACTTT.

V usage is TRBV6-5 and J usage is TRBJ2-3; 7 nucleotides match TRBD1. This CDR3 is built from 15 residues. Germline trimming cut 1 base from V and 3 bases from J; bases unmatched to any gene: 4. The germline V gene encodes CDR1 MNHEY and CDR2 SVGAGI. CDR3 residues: CASSYYRGRTDTQYF. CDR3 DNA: TGTGCCAGCAGTTACTACAGGGGACGGACAGATACGCAGTATTTT.

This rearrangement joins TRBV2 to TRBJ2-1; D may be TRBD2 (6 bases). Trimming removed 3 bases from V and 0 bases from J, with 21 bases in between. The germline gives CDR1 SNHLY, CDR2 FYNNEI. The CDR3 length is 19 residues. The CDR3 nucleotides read TGTGCCAGCAGTGAGTCGGGGGAATACATTCTTCGCTCCTACAATGAGCAGTTCTTC. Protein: CASSESGEYILRSYNEQFF.

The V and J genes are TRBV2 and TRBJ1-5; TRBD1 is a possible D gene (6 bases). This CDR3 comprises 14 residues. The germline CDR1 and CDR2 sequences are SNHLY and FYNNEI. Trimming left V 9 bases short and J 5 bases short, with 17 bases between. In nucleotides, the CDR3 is TGTGCCAGTAAAACAGGGACCACCTATCAGCCCCAGCATTTT. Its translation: CASKTGTTYQPQHF.

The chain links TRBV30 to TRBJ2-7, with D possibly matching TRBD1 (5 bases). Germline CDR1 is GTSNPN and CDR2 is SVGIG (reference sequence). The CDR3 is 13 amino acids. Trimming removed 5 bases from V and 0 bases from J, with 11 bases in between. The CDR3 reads CAWHQGSSYEQYF. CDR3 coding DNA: TGTGCCTGGCACCAGGGTAGCTCCTACGAGCAGTACTTC. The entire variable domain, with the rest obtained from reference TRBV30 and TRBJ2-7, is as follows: SQTIHQWPATLVQPVGSPLSLECTVEGTSNPNLYWYRQAAGRGLQLLFYSVGIGQISSEVPQNLSASRPQDRQFILSSKKLLLSDSGFYLCAWHQGSSYEQYFGPGTRLTVT.